This TCR beta chain comes out of a study of blood T cell repertoires in COVID-19 (dated by TCRdb to 2020 to 2021). With regard to the full study: The collaborator samples originated in the United States, Italy and Spain and spanned the acute and convalescent phases of COVID-19. The material from the prospective study consisted of cDNA or gDNA derived from T cells, B-cell-depleted T cells, or PBMCs. Subjects who had been exposed to COVID-19, were actively infected with it, or had recovered from it provided the deeply sampled blood TCRbeta repertoires that made up the dataset. A freely available public database, intended as a resource for researchers studying the immune response to SARS-CoV-2, is where the repertoires were released. Samples were obtained from the ongoing ImmuneRACE study (first 160 participants) and from about 1,300 subjects provided by 6 global collaborators. Nearly every sample came with metadata listing a de-identified subject ID, COVID-19 status, age in years and sex. Where available, HLA class I and class II types were obtained from metadata supplied by the sample provider rather than from assay-based typing.

Including the terminal cysteine and phenylalanine, the CDR3 comprises 14 residues. Left in the record is the CDR3 DNA by itself, 42 bases read in frame from the first base. Looking up the germline V gene (reference sequence) yields CDR1 LNHDA and CDR2 SQIVND. Relative to germline, V is 3 bases shorter and J is 8 bases shorter, with 16 bases between their ends. TCRbeta CDR3 regions were amplified from genomic DNA by means of the immunoSEQ Assay, a bias-controlled multiplex PCR. As for how the authors treated the data: Within the assay, amplification of reference gene primers was used to estimate how many nucleated cells each sample contained. To quantify the absolute abundance of each unique TCRbeta CDR3 rearrangement, sequence reads were collapsed and filtered. Productive Simpson clonality was computed per sample as the square root of Simpson's diversity index over productive rearrangements. In its TCRdb copy, this immuneACCESS table keeps in-frame sequences only and misses some clones. Where compared with another copy, unresolved V genes explain less than half of these, and the others have no known cause. The DNA was the basis for D and trimming; V, J and clone size are from that table. Here the sample has 100,000 to 150,000 clones; approximately 81% occur a single time. The top ten clones comprise under 15% of the sample.

The investigation overall reported the following: How much clinical and demographic metadata was included differed by source and by participant, and the metadata was provided uncurated.

A word on this clone: The specificity of this receptor is unknown. Base-call qualities are not available, and no considerably larger clone is one nucleotide away.

A second Seattle source provided samples from volunteer blood donors who had recovered from COVID-19. Collaborating institutions collected whole blood in K2EDTA tubes following their own protocols. Collaborator samples were shipped for TCRbeta analysis as frozen whole blood, isolated PBMCs, or DNA extracted from either sample type. Sequenced sample: peripheral blood. This TCR was recovered from a woman in her twenties or thirties who had recovered from COVID-19. The rearranged chain carries TRBV19 and TRBJ1-2; the D gene identity is not certain. The CDR3 loop reads CASSIRDPGAGYTF. The bases are TGTGCCAGTAGTATTCGCGATCCGGGAGCCGGCTACACCTTC.